This entry features one TCR beta chain sequence. The Seattle patients joined while their infection was active and were tracked longitudinally afterward. The CDR3 spans 15 residues. CDR1 is SNHLY, CDR2 FYNNEI, per germline. Trimming pared 2 bases from V and 9 bases from J, leaving 19 bases between. In the study's own analysis: Amplification of reference gene primers was used by the study to estimate nucleated cell counts. The repertoire was sequenced with immunoSEQ multiplex PCR; TCRdb's copy has only in-frame clones and lacks some. V, J and clone size are those of that table, while D and trimming were read from the DNA. The sample lists about 150,000 clones; 85% were seen once. This specimen comes from a study of blood T cell repertoires in COVID-19. Across the study: The analysed material was cDNA or gDNA that came from T cells, B-cell-depleted T cells, or PBMCs.

This sequence joins TRBV2 and TRBJ1-2; D is undetermined. Material for sequencing was peripheral blood. The receptor was derived from a woman aged 60 to 75 with COVID-19, enrolled during active disease. Here the CDR3 DNA reads TGTGCCAGCAGTGAAAATCGAGAGGGAGATGGTTGCTACACCTTC. Amino acid sequence: CASSENREGDGCYTF.